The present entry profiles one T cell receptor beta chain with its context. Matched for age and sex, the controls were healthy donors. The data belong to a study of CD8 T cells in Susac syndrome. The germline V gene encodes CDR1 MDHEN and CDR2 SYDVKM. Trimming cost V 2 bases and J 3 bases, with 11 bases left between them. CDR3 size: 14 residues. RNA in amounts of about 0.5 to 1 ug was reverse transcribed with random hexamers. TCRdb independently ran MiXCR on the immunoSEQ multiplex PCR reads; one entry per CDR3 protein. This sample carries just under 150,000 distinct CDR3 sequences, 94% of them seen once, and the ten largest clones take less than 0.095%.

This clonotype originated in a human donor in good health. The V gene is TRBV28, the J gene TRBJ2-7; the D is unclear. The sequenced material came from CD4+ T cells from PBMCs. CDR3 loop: CASSLSANLYEQYF. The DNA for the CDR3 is TGTGCCAGCAGTTTAAGCGCAAACCTCTACGAGCAGTACTTC.